Described below is a single TCR beta chain sequence and its context. The ends lost 5 bases at V and 4 bases at J; junction bases unmatched: 7. This CDR3 spans 14 amino acids. The germline gives CDR1 SGHTA, CDR2 FQGNSA. The data were taken from a study of blood T cells in healthy people across ages. Primed by a sample-barcoded 5' primer and a J-beta primer mix, a second PCR proceeded for roughly 6 to 12 cycles. From the 5' RACE reads, TCRdb called clonotypes with MiXCR, one entry per CDR3 protein. The table has roughly 680,000 distinct CDR3 sequences, around 49% seen once; the top ten hold around 32%. This TCR was recovered from a woman aged 55 to 70 in good health. V gene TRBV7-2 combines with J gene TRBJ1-2, with TRBD1 matching over 7 bases. Source material: blood. DNA of the CDR3: TGTGCCAGCAGCACGAGGACAGGCATCTATGGCTACACCTTC. Amino acid sequence: CASSTRTGIYGYTF.